The rows below give T cell receptor beta chains drawn from one sample of a study of cytomegalovirus exposure and HLA in healthy donors. Produced via immunoSEQ multiplex PCR; TCRdb's table is partial and in-frame only. The sample contains about 67,000 clones, over 75% of which appear only once. Sample: PBMCs. These receptors were obtained from a woman in her 30s in good health and CMV-seropositive. Each CDR3 is given with its conserved first and last residue. D genes are given only for firm matches. Clone sizes are given selectively: once, few, many, or a class where the clone is expanded.

J	size	V	D	CDR3	DNA
TRBJ2-1	once	TRBV19	NA	CASSIDRTNPEYNEQFF	TGTGCCAGTAGTATAGATCGGACTAACCCCGAGTACAATGAGCAGTTCTTC
TRBJ2-7	NA	TRBV20-1	NA	CSARALEQYF	TGCAGTGCTAGGGCCTTGGAGCAGTACTTC
TRBJ2-2	NA	TRBV9	TRBD2	CASSQGLAGNTGELFF	TGTGCCAGCAGCCAGGGACTAGCGGGGAACACCGGGGAGCTGTTTTTT
TRBJ2-1	NA	TRBV18	NA	CASSPPSTYNEQFF	TGTGCCAGCTCACCACCGTCGACTTACAATGAGCAGTTCTTC
TRBJ2-1	NA	TRBV5-6	NA	CASSSLAEQFF	TGTGCCAGCAGCTCACTAGCTGAGCAGTTCTTC
TRBJ2-7	NA	TRBV7-3	TRBD2	CASSFGLAGAYEQYF	TGTGCCAGCAGCTTTGGCCTAGCGGGAGCCTACGAGCAGTACTTC
TRBJ1-3	NA	TRBV19	NA	CASSMAGISGNTIYF	TGTGCCAGTAGTATGGCAGGGATCTCTGGAAACACCATATATTTT
TRBJ2-5	NA	TRBV29-1	NA	CSAGARETQYF	TGCAGCGCAGGGGCTCGAGAGACCCAGTACTTC
TRBJ2-3	NA	TRBV7-9	TRBD2	CASSLGGRATDTQYF	TGTGCCAGCAGCTTAGGCGGGAGGGCCACAGATACGCAGTATTTT
TRBJ2-6	NA	TRBV5-1	TRBD2	CASSLAGGSLRGTGANVLTF	TGCGCCAGCAGCTTGGCGGGGGGGTCCCTAAGAGGTACTGGGGCCAACGTCCTGACTTTC
TRBJ1-2	NA	TRBV28	NA	CASSFVENYGYTF	TGTGCCAGCAGTTTTGTTGAGAACTATGGCTACACCTTC
TRBJ2-7	NA	TRBV5-1	TRBD2	CASSLGLAGPYEQYF	TGCGCCAGCAGCTTAGGACTAGCGGGGCCCTACGAGCAGTACTTC
TRBJ1-2	NA	TRBV14	TRBD1	CASSQAGTAYGYTF	TGTGCCAGCAGCCAAGCCGGGACAGCTTATGGCTACACCTTC
TRBJ2-7	once	TRBV27	TRBD1	CASSSWDRYNEQYF	TGTGCCAGCAGTAGTTGGGACAGGTATAACGAGCAGTACTTC
TRBJ2-3	NA	TRBV18	TRBD2	CASSPRLAGGPGTDTQYF	TGTGCCAGCTCACCAAGGCTAGCGGGAGGCCCGGGCACAGATACGCAGTATTTT
TRBJ2-3	NA	TRBV5-1	NA	CASSSRARGGGQDTQYF	TGCGCCAGCAGCTCGAGAGCGAGGGGAGGAGGGCAGGATACGCAGTATTTT
TRBJ1-5	NA	TRBV4-1	NA	CASSQDIGLINQPQHF	TGCGCCAGCAGCCAAGATATTGGACTTATAAATCAGCCCCAGCATTTT
TRBJ2-7	NA	TRBV4-1	NA	CASSRPNRVSSYEQYF	TGCGCCAGCAGCCGGCCCAACAGGGTCAGTTCCTACGAGCAGTACTTC